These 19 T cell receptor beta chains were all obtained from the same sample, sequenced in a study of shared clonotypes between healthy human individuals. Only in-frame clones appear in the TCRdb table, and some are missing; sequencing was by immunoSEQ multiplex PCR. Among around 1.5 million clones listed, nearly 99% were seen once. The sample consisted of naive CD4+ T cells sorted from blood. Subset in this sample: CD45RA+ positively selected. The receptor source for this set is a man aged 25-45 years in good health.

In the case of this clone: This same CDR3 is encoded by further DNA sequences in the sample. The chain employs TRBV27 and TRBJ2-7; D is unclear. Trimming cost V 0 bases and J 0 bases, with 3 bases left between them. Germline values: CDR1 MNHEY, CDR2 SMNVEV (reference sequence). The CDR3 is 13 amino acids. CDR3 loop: CASSLSPSYEQYF. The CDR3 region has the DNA TGTGCCAGCAGTTTATCCCCCTCCTACGAGCAGTACTTC.

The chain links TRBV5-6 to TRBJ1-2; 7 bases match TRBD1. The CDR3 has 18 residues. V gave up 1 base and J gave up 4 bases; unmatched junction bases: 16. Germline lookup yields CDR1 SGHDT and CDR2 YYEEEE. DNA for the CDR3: TGTGCCAGCAGCTTGTTAGGTAGACCAACAGGGGACTCCTATGGCTACACCTTC. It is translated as CASSLLGRPTGDSYGYTF.

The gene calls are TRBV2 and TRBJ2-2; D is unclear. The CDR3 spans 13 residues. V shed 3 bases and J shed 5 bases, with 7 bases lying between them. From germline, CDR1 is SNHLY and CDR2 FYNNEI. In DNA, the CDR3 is TGTGCCAGCAGTGACTCCTTTACCGGGGAGCTGTTTTTT. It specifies CASSDSFTGELFF.

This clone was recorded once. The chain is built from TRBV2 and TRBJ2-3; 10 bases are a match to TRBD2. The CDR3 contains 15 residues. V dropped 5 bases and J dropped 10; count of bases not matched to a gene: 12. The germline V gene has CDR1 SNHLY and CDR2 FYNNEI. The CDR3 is CASSSGTSVMVAQYF. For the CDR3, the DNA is TGTGCCAGCAGTTCCGGGACTAGCGTGATGGTGGCGCAGTATTTT.

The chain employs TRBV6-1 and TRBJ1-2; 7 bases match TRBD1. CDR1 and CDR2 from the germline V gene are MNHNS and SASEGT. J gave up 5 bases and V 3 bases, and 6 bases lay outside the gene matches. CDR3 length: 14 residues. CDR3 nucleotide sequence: TGTGCCAGCAGTGAGGACAGGAGGGCATATGGCTACACCTTC. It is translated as CASSEDRRAYGYTF.

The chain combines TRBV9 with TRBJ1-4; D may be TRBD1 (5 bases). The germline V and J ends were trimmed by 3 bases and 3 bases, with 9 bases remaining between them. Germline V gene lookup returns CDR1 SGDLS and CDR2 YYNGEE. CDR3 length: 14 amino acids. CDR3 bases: TGTGCCAGCAGCGCGACAGCAGCTAATGAAAAACTGTTTTTT. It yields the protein CASSATAANEKLFF.

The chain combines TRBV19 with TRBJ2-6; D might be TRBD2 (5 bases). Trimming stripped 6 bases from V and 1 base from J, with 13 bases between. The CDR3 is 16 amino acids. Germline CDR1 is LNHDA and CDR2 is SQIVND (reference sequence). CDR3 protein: CASRVVWRSGANVLTF. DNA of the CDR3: TGTGCCAGTAGGGTGGTGTGGAGGTCTGGGGCCAACGTCCTGACTTTC.

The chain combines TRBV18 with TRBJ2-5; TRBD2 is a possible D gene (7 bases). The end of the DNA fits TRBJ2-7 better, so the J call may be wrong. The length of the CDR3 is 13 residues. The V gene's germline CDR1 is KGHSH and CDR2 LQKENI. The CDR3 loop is CASSPGGGYEQYF. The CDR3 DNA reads TGTGCCAGCTCACCGGGAGGGGGCTACGAGCAGTACTTC.

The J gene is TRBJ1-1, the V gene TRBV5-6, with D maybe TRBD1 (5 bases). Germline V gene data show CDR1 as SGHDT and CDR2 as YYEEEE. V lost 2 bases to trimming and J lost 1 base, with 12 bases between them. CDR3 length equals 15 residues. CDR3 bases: TGTGCCAGCAGCTTCAGGGCGGTCGGGAACACTGAAGCTTTCTTT. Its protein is CASSFRAVGNTEAFF.

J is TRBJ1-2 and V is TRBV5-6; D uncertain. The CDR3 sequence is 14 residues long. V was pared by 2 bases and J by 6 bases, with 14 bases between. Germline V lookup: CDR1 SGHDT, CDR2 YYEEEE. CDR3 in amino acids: CASSLLGRDHGYTF. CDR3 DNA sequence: TGTGCCAGCAGCTTACTTGGACGGGATCATGGCTACACCTTC.

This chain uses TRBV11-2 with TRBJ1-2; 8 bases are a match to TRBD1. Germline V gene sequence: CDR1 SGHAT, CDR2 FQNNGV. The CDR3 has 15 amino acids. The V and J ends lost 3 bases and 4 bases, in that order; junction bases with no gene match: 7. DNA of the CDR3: TGTGCCAGCAGCTTTGCCCCGGGACAGGCCTATGGCTACACCTTC. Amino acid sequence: CASSFAPGQAYGYTF.

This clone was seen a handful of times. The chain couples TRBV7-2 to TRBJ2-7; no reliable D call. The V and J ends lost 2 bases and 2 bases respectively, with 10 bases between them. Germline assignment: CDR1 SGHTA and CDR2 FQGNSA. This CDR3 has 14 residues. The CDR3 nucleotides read TGTGCCAGCAGCTTATCGAGTTCTCCCTACGAGCAGTACTTC. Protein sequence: CASSLSSSPYEQYF.

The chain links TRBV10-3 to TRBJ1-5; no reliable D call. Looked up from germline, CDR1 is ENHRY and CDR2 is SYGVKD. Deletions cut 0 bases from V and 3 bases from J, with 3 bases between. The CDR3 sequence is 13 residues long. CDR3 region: CAISESFNQPQHF. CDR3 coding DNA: TGTGCCATCAGTGAGTCCTTCAATCAGCCCCAGCATTTT.

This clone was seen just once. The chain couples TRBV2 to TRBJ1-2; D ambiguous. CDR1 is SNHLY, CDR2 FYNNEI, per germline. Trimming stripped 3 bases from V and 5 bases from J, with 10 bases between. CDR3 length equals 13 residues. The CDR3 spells CASSDAREYGYTF. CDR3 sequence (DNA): TGTGCCAGCAGTGATGCTAGGGAGTATGGCTACACCTTC.

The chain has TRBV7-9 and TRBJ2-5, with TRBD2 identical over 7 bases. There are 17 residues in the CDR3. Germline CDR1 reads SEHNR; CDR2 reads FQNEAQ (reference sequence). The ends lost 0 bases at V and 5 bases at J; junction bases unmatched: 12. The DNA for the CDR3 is TGTGCCAGCAGCTTAGCCCCCCCCGGGTACGGGGGGGAGACCCAGTACTTC. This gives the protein CASSLAPPGYGGETQYF.

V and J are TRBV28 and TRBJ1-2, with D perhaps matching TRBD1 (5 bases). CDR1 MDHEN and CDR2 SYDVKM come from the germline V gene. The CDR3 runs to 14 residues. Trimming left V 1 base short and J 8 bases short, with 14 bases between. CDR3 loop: CASSLFRAGWGYTF. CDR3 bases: TGTGCCAGCAGTTTATTTCGGGCAGGGTGGGGCTACACCTTC.

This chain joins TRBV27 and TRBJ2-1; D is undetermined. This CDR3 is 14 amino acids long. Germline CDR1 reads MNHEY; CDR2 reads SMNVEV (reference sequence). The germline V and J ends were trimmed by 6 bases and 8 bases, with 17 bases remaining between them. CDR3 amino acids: CASSLRPRLYEQFF. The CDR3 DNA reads TGTGCCAGCAGCCTCCGCCCTAGGCTGTATGAGCAGTTCTTC.

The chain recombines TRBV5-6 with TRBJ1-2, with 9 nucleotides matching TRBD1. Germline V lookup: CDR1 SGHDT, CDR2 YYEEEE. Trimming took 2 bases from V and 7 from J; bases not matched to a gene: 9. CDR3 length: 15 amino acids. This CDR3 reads CASSFGTGISRGYTF. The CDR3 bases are TGTGCCAGCAGCTTCGGGACAGGGATATCTCGTGGCTACACCTTC.

The CDR3 reads CASSPPLAGGVYEQYF. CDR3 coding DNA: TGTGCCAGCAGCCCCCCATTAGCGGGGGGAGTCTACGAGCAGTACTTC. This chain links TRBV11-1 with TRBJ2-7; 10 bases agree with TRBD2. This CDR3 region has 16 residues. Trimming cost V 5 bases and J 3 bases; bases outside gene matches: 10. The germline V gene encodes CDR1 SGHAT and CDR2 FQDESV (reference sequence).